This TCR beta chain was recorded in a study of tumor-infiltrating lymphocytes in primary liver carcinoma. About this clonotype: No antigen is known for it.

Priming with a constant-region primer yielded TCR beta cDNA from about 450 ng total RNA. Libraries of TCR beta came from three nested multiplex PCR rounds with slightly modified ARM-PCR. TRBV1-TRBV30 forward and Cbeta reverse primers drove the first two approximately 10-cycle rounds. One entry per CDR3 protein, called by TCRdb with MiXCR from the multiplex PCR reads. The sample includes approximately 190,000 distinct CDR3 sequences, approximately 86% of them seen just once. V was clipped by 9 bases and J by 10 bases, with 27 bases between them. Germline V lookup: CDR1 SGHAT, CDR2 FQNNGV. This CDR3 has 15 amino acids. Points from the study as a whole: Present in all five tumor regions were only about 8-25% of the top clones.

The approximately 17-32 mg bulk tissue piece was not sorted before simultaneous RNA and DNA extraction. Subjects presented with primary liver carcinoma managed by surgical resection. None of the patients had received treatment, and all had chronic HBV infection. This receptor was obtained from a man aged 40-49 years with primary liver carcinoma and hepatitis B virus infection. Sequencing was carried out using tumor tissue from primary liver carcinoma. The chain links TRBV11-2 to TRBJ1-2; a weak D match, TRBD1 (5 bases). DNA for the CDR3: TGTGCCAGAAGCACGTCGGCAGGGTTGATCCATGACTACACCTTC. Translating it yields CARSTSAGLIHDYTF.